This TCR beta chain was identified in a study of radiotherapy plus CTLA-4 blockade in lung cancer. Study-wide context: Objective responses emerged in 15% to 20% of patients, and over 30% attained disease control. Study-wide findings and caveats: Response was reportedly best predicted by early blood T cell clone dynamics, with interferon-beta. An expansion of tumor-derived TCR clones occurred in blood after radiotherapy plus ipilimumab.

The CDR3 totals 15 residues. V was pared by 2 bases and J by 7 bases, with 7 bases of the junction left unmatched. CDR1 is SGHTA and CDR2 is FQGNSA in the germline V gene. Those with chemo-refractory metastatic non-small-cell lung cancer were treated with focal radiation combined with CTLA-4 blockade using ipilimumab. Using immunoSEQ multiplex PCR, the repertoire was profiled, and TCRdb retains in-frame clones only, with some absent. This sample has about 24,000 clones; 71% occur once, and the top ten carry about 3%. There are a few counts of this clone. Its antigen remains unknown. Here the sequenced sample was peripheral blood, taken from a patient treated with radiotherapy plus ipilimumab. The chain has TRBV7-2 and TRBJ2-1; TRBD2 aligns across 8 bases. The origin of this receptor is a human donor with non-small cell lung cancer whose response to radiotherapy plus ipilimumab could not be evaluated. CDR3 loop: CASSLWGGGGNEQFF. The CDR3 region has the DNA TGTGCCAGCAGCTTATGGGGCGGCGGGGGGAATGAGCAGTTCTTC.